Listed below are T cell receptor beta chains from one sample, sequenced in a study of cytomegalovirus exposure and HLA in healthy donors. The table came from immunoSEQ multiplex PCR; TCRdb's copy has only in-frame clones and leaves some out. The sample lists roughly 80,000 clones; approximately 80% were seen once. Sequencing used PBMCs. The receptors originated from a man aged 35-49 years in good health and CMV-seronegative. Both conserved end residues are part of each CDR3. Each record gives: V gene, D gene, J gene, clone size, CDR3 DNA, CDR3 protein. The D gene is left open where the match is weak. Expanded clones are given a class, and other clones once, few, many or no size at all.

V gene: TRBV5-4; D gene: TRBD1; J gene: TRBJ2-1; clone size: NA; CDR3 DNA: TGTGCCAGCAGCTTTCCGGGACAGGGGTTAGGGACCTACAATGAGCAGTTCTTC; CDR3 protein: CASSFPGQGLGTYNEQFF
V gene: TRBV5-8; D gene: NA; J gene: TRBJ1-2; clone size: NA; CDR3 DNA: TGTGCCAGCAGCCCAGAGAAGGTCCGGGGATATGGCTACACCTTC; CDR3 protein: CASSPEKVRGYGYTF
V gene: TRBV27; D gene: NA; J gene: TRBJ1-5; clone size: NA; CDR3 DNA: TGTGCCAGCGGGCGGGGGGTCCAATATCAGCCCCAGCATTTT; CDR3 protein: CASGRGVQYQPQHF
V gene: TRBV6-5; D gene: TRBD1; J gene: TRBJ2-7; clone size: NA; CDR3 DNA: TGTGCCAGCAGTTACCGGGACAGGGACGAGCAGTACTTC; CDR3 protein: CASSYRDRDEQYF
V gene: TRBV5-4; D gene: TRBD2; J gene: TRBJ2-2; clone size: once; CDR3 DNA: TGTGCCAGCAGCTTGGCCGGGGGGGGACCCGGGGAGCTGTTTTTT; CDR3 protein: CASSLAGGGPGELFF
V gene: TRBV7-7; D gene: TRBD1; J gene: TRBJ2-7; clone size: few; CDR3 DNA: TGTGCTAGCAGCTCGGACAGGGGAGACGAGCAGTACTTC; CDR3 protein: CASSSDRGDEQYF
V gene: TRBV19; D gene: TRBD1; J gene: TRBJ1-2; clone size: NA; CDR3 DNA: TGTGCCAGTAGTCCCCGGGACAGAACTAACTATGGCTACACCTTC; CDR3 protein: CASSPRDRTNYGYTF
V gene: TRBV4-3; D gene: NA; J gene: TRBJ1-6; clone size: few; CDR3 DNA: TGCGCCAGCAGCCAAACCCGGGCCGACAGGAGCTCCTATAATTCACCCCTCCACTTT; CDR3 protein: CASSQTRADRSSYNSPLHF
V gene: TRBV28; D gene: NA; J gene: TRBJ2-5; clone size: NA; CDR3 DNA: TGTGCCAGCGCTATTCAGGGTCTAGGAGAGACCCAGTACTTC; CDR3 protein: CASAIQGLGETQYF
V gene: TRBV12-5; D gene: NA; J gene: TRBJ1-1; clone size: NA; CDR3 DNA: TGTGCTAGTGGTTTGCAAACCGGTGGCACTGAAGCTTTCTTT; CDR3 protein: CASGLQTGGTEAFF
V gene: TRBV6-1; D gene: NA; J gene: TRBJ1-2; clone size: NA; CDR3 DNA: TGTGCCAGCCGGGACACCTACTATGGCTACACCTTC; CDR3 protein: CASRDTYYGYTF
V gene: TRBV30; D gene: TRBD1; J gene: TRBJ1-4; clone size: NA; CDR3 DNA: TGTGCCTGGACACAGGGGGCCTATGAAAAACTGTTTTTC; CDR3 protein: CAWTQGAYEKLFF
V gene: TRBV30; D gene: NA; J gene: TRBJ2-7; clone size: NA; CDR3 DNA: TGTGCCTGGAGAGCACCACCCGGCGGGGGCTCAACCTACGAGCAGTACTTC; CDR3 protein: CAWRAPPGGGSTYEQYF
V gene: TRBV11-2; D gene: NA; J gene: TRBJ2-3; clone size: NA; CDR3 DNA: TGTGCCAGCAGCTTAGTGGGGGGACAGATCACAGATACGCAGTATTTT; CDR3 protein: CASSLVGGQITDTQYF
V gene: TRBV30; D gene: NA; J gene: TRBJ1-2; clone size: NA; CDR3 DNA: TGTGCCTGGAGTGGAGGGGGATTCTATGGCTACACCTTC; CDR3 protein: CAWSGGGFYGYTF
V gene: TRBV4-2; D gene: NA; J gene: TRBJ1-4; clone size: once; CDR3 DNA: TGTGCCAGCAGCCAAGATCTAGGCCGAGGCCAAGAAAAACTGTTTTTT; CDR3 protein: CASSQDLGRGQEKLFF
V gene: TRBV6-1; D gene: NA; J gene: TRBJ1-3; clone size: NA; CDR3 DNA: TGTGCCAGCAGGGAGAGGCAGGGAGGAAACACCATATATTTT; CDR3 protein: CASRERQGGNTIYF